A single sample gave rise to the 27 T cell receptor beta chains below, sequenced in a study of blood T cell repertoires in COVID-19. Sequencing was performed with immunoSEQ multiplex PCR; in TCRdb, only in-frame clones are kept and a portion is missing. Here the sample spans roughly 190,000 clones, about 88% being singletons. Source material: peripheral blood. These receptors were taken from a woman older than 75 in a cohort sampled during active or convalescent COVID-19.

This clone appeared a single time. The J gene is TRBJ2-5, the V gene TRBV10-2, with TRBD2 as a possible D gene (5 bases). Germline CDR1 and CDR2: WSHSY and SAAADI. With 8 bases removed from V and 5 bases from J, the gap between germline ends came to 9 bases. The CDR3 is made up of 11 amino acids. The CDR3 region has the DNA TGCGCCAGCGGCAGAGGGGAGACCCAGTACTTC. It codes for CASGRGETQYF.

This chain connects TRBV10-1 to TRBJ2-1; 12 bases align to TRBD2. The CDR3 has 16 residues. V was pared by 3 bases and J by 1 base, with 1 base of the junction left unmatched. Germline-derived CDR1 and CDR2 are WNHNN and SYGVQD (reference sequence). The CDR3 coding sequence is TGCGCCAGCAGTGAAGGGACTAGCGGGTCCTACAATGAGCAGTTCTTC. Protein product: CASSEGTSGSYNEQFF.

The chain combines TRBV14 with TRBJ1-4; possibly TRBD1 for D (6 bases). This CDR3 contains 13 residues. The germline V gene encodes CDR1 SGHDN and CDR2 FVKESK. V gave up 8 bases and J gave up 8 bases, with 15 bases separating them. The CDR3 DNA is TGTGCCAGCTGTGGACAGCTTAACGAAAAACTGTTTTTT. As protein: CASCGQLNEKLFF. The whole variable domain, remainder taken from reference TRBV14 and TRBJ1-4, is EAGVTQFPSHSVIEKGQTVTLRCDPISGHDNLYWYRRVMGKEIKFLLHFVKESKQDESGMPNNRFLAERTGGTYSTLKVQPAELEDSGVYFCASCGQLNEKLFFGSGTQLSVL.

This clone was recorded only once. The gene calls are TRBV5-1 and TRBJ2-1; TRBD2 is a possible D gene (6 bases). Germline values: CDR1 SGHRS, CDR2 YFSETQ. The V end lost 1 base, the J end lost 8 bases, and 22 bases lay between the germline ends. The CDR3 covers 17 residues. The CDR3 reads CASSLWIRLVLRDEQFF. The DNA for the CDR3 is TGCGCCAGCAGCTTGTGGATAAGACTAGTTCTACGGGATGAGCAGTTCTTC.

This clone was detected only once. The genes are TRBV6-1 and TRBJ2-7; tentatively, D is TRBD1 (5 bases). Germline assignment: CDR1 MNHNS and CDR2 SASEGT. The CDR3 runs 16 residues. V was trimmed by 0 bases and J by 3 bases, leaving 15 bases between them. In DNA, the CDR3 is TGTGCCAGCAGTGAAGCGCGCGGAAACAGGATCTACGAGCAGTACTTC. This sequence encodes CASSEARGNRIYEQYF.

This chain connects TRBV11-2 to TRBJ2-1, with D possibly TRBD2 on 5 matching bases. The CDR3 has 13 amino acids. The germline V and J ends were trimmed by 5 bases and 10 bases, with 15 bases remaining between them. Germline V gene data show CDR1 as SGHAT and CDR2 as FQNNGV. CDR3 DNA: TGTGCCAGCAGCCCGTTGCAGCGGATAGAGCAGTTCTTC. It is translated as CASSPLQRIEQFF. Full variable domain (outside the CDR3, taken from reference TRBV11-2 and TRBJ2-1): EAGVAQSPRYKIIEKRQSVAFWCNPISGHATLYWYQQILGQGPKLLIQFQNNGVVDDSQLPKDRFSAERLKGVDSTLKIQPAKLEDSAVYLCASSPLQRIEQFFGPGTRLTVL.

As concerns this clone: The sample has other DNA sequences that encode this CDR3 too. The gene calls are TRBV3-1 (or the pseudogene TRBV3-2) and TRBJ1-5, with D unclear. The CDR3 runs to 13 residues. The V and J ends lost 0 bases and 5 bases respectively, with 5 bases between them. Germline values: CDR1 LGHDT, CDR2 YNNKEL (reference sequence). CDR3 nucleotides: TGTGCCAGCAGCCAAGATCGGGATCAGCCCCAGCATTTT. It encodes CASSQDRDQPQHF.

This chain connects TRBV25-1 to TRBJ2-1; 12 bases match TRBD2. This CDR3 has 14 amino acids. V gave up 8 bases and J gave up 6 bases; unmatched junction bases: 5. The germline gives CDR1 MGHDK, CDR2 SYGVNS. CDR3 sequence reads: CASVTSGRRNEQFF. CDR3 in DNA: TGTGCCAGCGTTACTAGCGGGAGGCGCAATGAGCAGTTCTTC. Looking up the rest from reference TRBV25-1 and TRBJ2-1 gives the full variable domain: EADIYQTPRYLVIGTGKKITLECSQTMGHDKMYWYQQDPGMELHLIHYSYGVNSTEKGDLSSESTVSRIRTEHFPLTLESARPSHTSQYLCASVTSGRRNEQFFGPGTRLTVL.

The chain links TRBV28 to TRBJ1-5, with TRBD1 identical over 9 bases. The J segment lost 6 bases and the V segment lost 6 bases, leaving 3 bases of the junction unmatched. In germline, CDR1 is MDHEN, CDR2 SYDVKM. The CDR3 loop spans 13 amino acids. CDR3 in amino acids: CASRTGGGQPQHF. The CDR3 DNA reads TGTGCCAGCAGGACAGGGGGAGGTCAGCCCCAGCATTTT.

The rearrangement uses TRBV11-2 and TRBJ1-2; D might be TRBD1 (5 bases). Trimming left V 5 bases short and J 7 bases short, with 23 bases between. This CDR3 is 16 amino acids long. Germline V lookup: CDR1 SGHAT, CDR2 FQNNGV. The CDR3 loop is CASSTTAGIPGSGYTF. The CDR3 bases are TGTGCCAGCAGCACGACAGCGGGGATTCCCGGATCTGGCTACACCTTC.

This clone has just one count. The rearrangement joins TRBV7-2 to TRBJ2-7; tentative D call: TRBD1 (6 bases). Trimming pared 2 bases from V and 3 bases from J, leaving 11 bases between. Germline CDR1 is SGHTA and CDR2 is FQGNSA. The CDR3 runs to 14 residues. CDR3 amino acids: CASSLRDTGYEQYF. The CDR3, as DNA: TGTGCCAGCAGCTTAAGGGACACCGGCTACGAGCAGTACTTC.

V is TRBV9 and J is TRBJ1-1; 9 nucleotides align to TRBD1. V lost 5 bases and J lost 4; bases outside the gene matches: 9. This CDR3 has 15 residues. CDR1 is SGDLS, CDR2 YYNGEE, per germline. CDR3 sequence reads: CASRPGTGLRTEAFF. The DNA of the CDR3 is TGTGCCAGCAGACCCGGGACAGGGTTACGCACTGAAGCTTTCTTT. Full variable domain (remainder filled in from reference TRBV9 and TRBJ1-1): DSGVTQTPKHLITATGQRVTLRCSPRSGDLSVYWYQQSLDQGLQFLIQYYNGEERAKGNILERFSAQQFPDLHSELNLSSLELGDSALYFCASRPGTGLRTEAFFGQGTRLTVV.

The genes are TRBV24-1 and TRBJ2-3; D not certain. CDR1 is KGHDR, CDR2 SFDVKD, per germline. Trimming cost V 0 bases and J 2 bases, with 11 bases left between them. CDR3 length equals 16 residues. The CDR3 region is CATSDLLGGYTDTQYF. The DNA for the CDR3 is TGTGCCACCAGTGATTTGTTAGGCGGATACACAGATACGCAGTATTTT.

The chain links TRBV19 to TRBJ1-1; possible D gene TRBD1, 6 bases. Deletions cut 6 bases from V and 1 base from J, with 24 bases between. Germline assignment: CDR1 LNHDA and CDR2 SQIVND (reference sequence). The CDR3 sequence is 18 residues long. The CDR3 sequence is CASSRYRDLKVRNTEAFF. For the CDR3, the DNA is TGTGCCAGTAGCCGTTACAGGGACCTTAAGGTGCGGAACACTGAAGCTTTCTTT.

This clone has more than one count but fewer than ten. The chain carries TRBV12-1 and TRBJ2-1; the table's D call of TRBD2 was not tested on the DNA. TRBV12-1 is a known pseudogene. CDR3 size: 14 residues. The CDR3 reads CARRLEGAAGEQFF. As DNA, the CDR3 is TGTGCCAGACGGTTGGAGGGCGCCGCCGGTGAGCAGTTCTTC.

CDR3 in DNA: TGTGCCAGCACCGACGGGATCTATGGCTACACCTTC. Encoded protein: CASTDGIYGYTF. The chain uses TRBV28 and TRBJ1-2; D is unclear. The CDR3 extends over 12 amino acids. V gave up 7 bases and J gave up 4 bases, with 10 bases separating them. CDR1 and CDR2 (germline): MDHEN, SYDVKM.

This chain joins TRBV6-5 and TRBJ2-2; D may be TRBD2 (5 bases). The germline V gene encodes CDR1 MNHEY and CDR2 SVGAGI. CDR3 length: 12 amino acids. V lost 6 bases and J lost 5, with 7 bases in between. CDR3 sequence: CASSRGTGELFF. CDR3 sequence (DNA): TGTGCCAGCAGCCGGGGAACCGGGGAGCTGTTTTTT.

This chain uses TRBV28 with TRBJ2-7, with D possibly TRBD1 on 6 matching bases. V lost 5 bases, J lost 7 bases, and 15 bases lay in between. The CDR3 contains 13 residues. CDR1 and CDR2 (germline): MDHEN, SYDVKM. CDR3 amino acids: CASSATGLWEQYV. The CDR3 nucleotides read TGTGCCAGCAGTGCTACAGGGCTCTGGGAGCAGTACGTC.

V is TRBV7-9 and J is TRBJ1-3, with D tentatively TRBD1 (5 bases). The V and J ends lost 5 bases and 0 bases respectively, with 11 bases between them. Germline V gene sequence: CDR1 SEHNR, CDR2 FQNEAQ (reference sequence). CDR3 length: 15 amino acids. The CDR3 protein is CASSLQESSGNTIYF. The CDR3 DNA is TGTGCCAGCAGCCTACAGGAGAGCTCTGGAAACACCATATATTTT. Based on the CDR3 plus reference TRBV7-9 and TRBJ1-3, the full variable domain is DTGVSQNPRHKITKRGQNVTFRCDPISEHNRLYWYRQTLGQGPEFLTYFQNEAQLEKSRLLSDRFSAERPKGSFSTLEIQRTEQGDSAMYLCASSLQESSGNTIYFGEGSWLTVV.

The rearrangement links TRBV7-2 to TRBJ2-1, with 10 positions matching TRBD2. CDR3 size: 15 residues. After removal of 3 bases from V and 10 bases from J, the junction contained 9 bases not matched to a gene. The V gene's germline CDR1 is SGHTA and CDR2 FQGNSA. The CDR3 reads CASSFSGGTPGEQFF. CDR3 coding DNA: TGTGCCAGCAGCTTTAGCGGGGGGACCCCTGGGGAGCAGTTCTTC.

This clone has just one count. The rearrangement joins TRBV6-5 to TRBJ2-7, with 7 bases fitting TRBD1. J was trimmed by 3 bases and V by 6 bases; bases with no gene match: 2. Germline CDR1 MNHEY, CDR2 SVGAGI. The CDR3 runs 12 residues. The CDR3 sequence: CASSRQGYEQYV. CDR3 coding DNA: TGTGCCAGCAGCCGACAGGGCTACGAGCAGTACGTC.

In its sample, this clone was seen once. V is TRBV24-1 and J is TRBJ2-1; TRBD1 aligns across 9 bases. J gave up 4 bases and V 5 bases, and 5 bases lay outside the gene matches. Germline V gene data show CDR1 as KGHDR and CDR2 as SFDVKD. The CDR3 has 15 amino acids. The DNA of the CDR3 is TGTGCCACCAGTGCACCGGGACAGGGTTACAATGAGCAGTTCTTC. Residues: CATSAPGQGYNEQFF.

This clone was detected only a few times. The J gene is TRBJ1-6, the V gene TRBV5-1; TRBD1 aligns across 7 bases. V shed 1 base, J shed 5 bases, and the junction held 3 bases outside the gene matches. Germline CDR1 reads SGHRS; CDR2 reads YFSETQ. The CDR3 totals 15 residues. The DNA of the CDR3 is TGCGCCAGCAGCTTGACAGGGGAAAATAATTCACCCCTCCACTTT. Its translation: CASSLTGENNSPLHF.

This chain uses TRBV28 with TRBJ1-3; D unresolved. CDR3 size: 14 residues. Per the germline V gene, CDR1 is MDHEN and CDR2 is SYDVKM. Trimming took 2 bases from V and 3 from J, leaving 8 bases between them. In DNA, the CDR3 is TGTGCCAGCAGTTTACCCGGCGGTGGAAACACCATATATTTT. Translation: CASSLPGGGNTIYF.

The chain has TRBV6-2 or TRBV6-3 and TRBJ1-1, with a tentative D call TRBD1 (6 bases). This CDR3 is 13 amino acids long. Trimming shortened V by 4 bases and J by 6 bases, and 12 bases separated the two germline ends. Germline CDR1 reads MNHEY; CDR2 reads SVGEGT. The CDR3 sequence is CASSFTGLAEAFF. The CDR3 coding sequence is TGTGCCAGCAGTTTCACAGGGCTCGCTGAAGCTTTCTTT.

The V and J genes are TRBV18 and TRBJ2-1; 9 nucleotides agree with TRBD2. Per the germline V gene, CDR1 is KGHSH and CDR2 is LQKENI. Germline trimming cut 6 bases from V and 3 bases from J; bases unmatched to any gene: 3. The CDR3 extends over 14 amino acids. The DNA for the CDR3 is TGTGCCAGCTCCGGGACTAGCAGCTACAATGAGCAGTTCTTC. Translated: CASSGTSSYNEQFF.

CDR3 nucleotide sequence: TGTGCCAGCAGTGACTATGGGACAGGGGCGAACTATGGCTACACCTTC. Amino acids: CASSDYGTGANYGYTF. V gene TRBV6-1 combines with J gene TRBJ1-2, with 10 bases identical to TRBD1. This CDR3 is built from 16 residues. In germline, CDR1 is MNHNS, CDR2 SASEGT. The trim removed 3 bases at V and 2 bases at J, leaving 6 bases unmatched.